The 20 T cell receptor beta chains given below trace back to one sample, sequenced in a study of T-cell memory formation after mild COVID-19. MiXCR, run by TCRdb on the 5' RACE reads, gives a single entry per CDR3 protein. The sample includes hundreds of thousands of distinct CDR3 sequences, around 21% of them seen just once. Sequenced input: PBMCs or a T cell subset sorted from them (not recorded which). The source is an adult woman who had mild COVID-19 (a few samples of this study predate the infection). Cell type and time point are not known.

This clonotype came up a few times. The chain recombines TRBV7-8 with TRBJ2-7; D remains ambiguous. Trimming stripped 1 base from V and 3 bases from J, with 7 bases between. CDR1 and CDR2 from the germline V gene are SGHVS and FQNEAQ. The CDR3 consists of 13 residues. The CDR3 coding sequence is TGTGCCAGCAGCTTAGTTCCCCTCTACGAGCAGTACTTC. Its translation is CASSLVPLYEQYF.

This sequence joins TRBV6-6 and TRBJ1-2; 12 bases are shared with TRBD1. Germline V gives CDR1 MNHNY, CDR2 SVGAGI (reference sequence). The CDR3 totals 16 residues. J lost 4 bases, V lost 7 bases, and 10 bases had no gene match. The CDR3 region is CASTAGTGGKGYGYTF. CDR3 bases: TGTGCCAGCACCGCCGGGACAGGGGGCAAAGGCTATGGCTACACCTTC.

This clonotype has a handful of counts. The V and J genes are TRBV3-1 and TRBJ2-1; 7 bases are a match to TRBD2. The J segment lost 7 bases and the V segment lost 1 base, leaving 7 bases of the junction unmatched. CDR1 is LGHDT, CDR2 YNNKEL, per germline (reference sequence). The CDR3 totals 15 residues. The CDR3 loop reads CASSQASRTRNEQFF. The CDR3 coding sequence is TGTGCCAGCAGCCAAGCTTCCAGGACTAGGAATGAGCAGTTCTTC.

This clonotype was observed a handful of times. The rearrangement links TRBV7-2 to TRBJ2-7; TRBD1 is a possible D gene (5 bases). Germline CDR1 reads SGHTA; CDR2 reads FQGNSA. The CDR3 is 16 amino acids. Between the trimmed V and J ends, which lost 1 base and 3 bases, there was a span of 16 bases. CDR3 DNA sequence: TGTGCCAGCAGCTTAGAGGGGATGGGGAATAGCTACGAGCAGTACTTC. This translates into CASSLEGMGNSYEQYF.

The table lists this clonotype with a few counts. CDR3 in amino acids: CASSYSPEGAGNEQFF. In nucleotides, the CDR3 is TGTGCCAGCAGTTACAGCCCGGAGGGGGCGGGGAATGAGCAGTTCTTC. The V call is TRBV6-5, the J call TRBJ2-1, with TRBD1 as a possible D gene (7 bases). The germline CDR1 and CDR2 sequences are MNHEY and SVGAGI. The CDR3 length is 16 residues. Trimming cost V 2 bases and J 7 bases, with 18 bases left between them.

In this sample, this clonotype turned up a few times. The chain is built from TRBV20-1 and TRBJ2-7; 8 nucleotides line up with TRBD1. This CDR3 has 15 residues. V lost 1 base, J lost 3 bases, and 8 bases stayed unmatched. Germline V lookup: CDR1 DFQATT, CDR2 SNEGSKA (reference sequence). The CDR3 loop is CSARGTGKLLYEQYF. The CDR3 region has the DNA TGCAGTGCTAGAGGGACAGGGAAACTCCTCTACGAGCAGTACTTC.

This chain uses TRBV27 with TRBJ2-7, with 10 bases that match TRBD2. The V and J ends lost 5 bases and 6 bases, in that order; junction bases with no gene match: 10. CDR1 MNHEY and CDR2 SMNVEV come from the germline V gene (reference sequence). The length of the CDR3 is 15 residues. CDR3 sequence (DNA): TGTGCCAGCAGTCTCCGGACTAGCGGATCGGGCGAGCAGTACTTC. Translated, it gives CASSLRTSGSGEQYF.

The rearrangement joins TRBV4-1 to TRBJ1-2; D gene unclear. This CDR3 region has 15 residues. The germline gives CDR1 MGHRA, CDR2 YSYEKL. Between the trimmed V and J ends, which lost 4 bases and 8 bases, there was a span of 20 bases. The CDR3 spells CASSPTARTLRGYTF. CDR3 bases: TGCGCCAGCAGCCCCACTGCGAGGACCCTCAGGGGCTACACCTTC.

CDR3 sequence: CASSSRLALDNEQFF. CDR3 in DNA: TGTGCCAGCAGCTCCCGACTAGCTCTGGACAATGAGCAGTTCTTC. The chain carries TRBV5-6 and TRBJ2-1; 7 nucleotides match TRBD2. Germline CDR1 reads SGHDT; CDR2 reads YYEEEE. The CDR3 sequence is 15 residues long. V was pared by 3 bases and J by 5 bases, with 8 bases of the junction left unmatched.

The chain recombines TRBV29-1 with TRBJ2-7; a possible D gene is TRBD1 (6 bases). The CDR3 has 14 residues. V was trimmed by 1 base and J by 6 bases, leaving 16 bases between them. Germline CDR1 and CDR2: SQVTM and ANQGSEA. CDR3 loop: CSVEAPGADLEQYF. In nucleotides, the CDR3 is TGCAGCGTTGAAGCCCCAGGGGCAGACCTCGAGCAGTACTTC.

The chain employs TRBV7-9 and TRBJ1-2; D unclear. The CDR3 consists of 13 residues. The germline V and J ends were trimmed by 5 bases and 0 bases, with 7 bases remaining between them. In germline, CDR1 is SEHNR, CDR2 FQNEAQ (reference sequence). The CDR3 is CASSPHANYGYTF. In DNA form, the CDR3 reads TGTGCCAGCAGCCCCCACGCTAACTATGGCTACACCTTC. The whole variable domain, remainder taken from reference TRBV7-9 and TRBJ1-2, is DTGVSQNPRHKITKRGQNVTFRCDPISEHNRLYWYRQTLGQGPEFLTYFQNEAQLEKSRLLSDRFSAERPKGSFSTLEIQRTEQGDSAMYLCASSPHANYGYTFGSGTRLTVV.

There are a few counts of this clonotype. This sequence joins TRBV13 and TRBJ2-3, with 12 bases identical to TRBD2. Trimming took 1 base from V and 4 from J; bases not matched to a gene: 6. CDR1 and CDR2 (germline): PRHDT, FYEKMQ (reference sequence). The CDR3 sequence is 17 residues long. This CDR3 is CASSLVPRLAGADTQYF. CDR3 in DNA: TGTGCCAGCAGCTTAGTTCCCCGACTAGCGGGAGCAGATACGCAGTATTTT.

V gene TRBV19 combines with J gene TRBJ1-5, with 9 bases fitting TRBD1. J lost 5 bases, V lost 5 bases, and 7 bases had no gene match. The CDR3 covers 15 residues. Germline values: CDR1 LNHDA, CDR2 SQIVND (reference sequence). Here the CDR3 DNA reads TGTGCCAGTAGTGCCTGGGGACAGGGTTATCAGCCCCAGCATTTT. Its translation: CASSAWGQGYQPQHF.

This clonotype was found a few times. The rearrangement uses TRBV5-1 and TRBJ2-7; 8 nucleotides match TRBD1. CDR1 is SGHRS, CDR2 YFSETQ, per germline. The CDR3 runs to 15 residues. Trimming cost V 0 bases and J 3 bases; bases outside gene matches: 5. The CDR3: CASSLGGQGHYEQYF. The CDR3 nucleotides are TGCGCCAGCAGCTTGGGTGGACAGGGCCACTACGAGCAGTACTTC.

The rearrangement uses TRBV6-1 and TRBJ2-1; unclear D gene. Looked up from germline, CDR1 is MNHNS and CDR2 is SASEGT. Trimming removed 6 bases at V and 0 bases at J, with 18 bases between. The CDR3 runs to 17 residues. In DNA, the CDR3 is TGTGCCAGCAGCTCCACTTTCAGGCGAAGCTCCTACAATGAGCAGTTCTTC. Protein product: CASSSTFRRSSYNEQFF.

J is TRBJ1-6 and V is TRBV2; possible D gene TRBD1, 6 bases. This CDR3 spans 14 amino acids. From germline, CDR1 is SNHLY and CDR2 FYNNEI. Deletions cut 8 bases from V and 10 bases from J, with 18 bases between. CDR3 sequence (DNA): TGTGCCAGCGAAAGGGGGACCTCCTTCTCACCCCTCCACTTT. Protein product: CASERGTSFSPLHF.

The chain uses TRBV7-8 and TRBJ2-7; the match to TRBD1 covers 10 bases. Germline CDR1 is SGHVS and CDR2 is FQNEAQ. V gave up 5 bases and J gave up 2 bases; unmatched junction bases: 6. This CDR3 has 15 residues. CDR3 sequence: CASSLTDRGPYEQYF. CDR3 DNA sequence: TGTGCCAGCAGCCTAACTGACAGGGGGCCCTACGAGCAGTACTTC.

The chain combines TRBV12-3 or TRBV12-4 with TRBJ2-7; 7 bases line up with TRBD2. Trimming cost V 4 bases and J 3 bases; bases outside gene matches: 9. The CDR3 extends over 15 amino acids. The CDR3 spells CASSWGGGLHYEQYF. Here the CDR3 DNA reads TGTGCCAGCAGTTGGGGGGGTGGACTGCACTACGAGCAGTACTTC.

The chain employs TRBV3-1 and TRBJ1-1; TRBD1 aligns across 7 bases. The length of the CDR3 is 12 residues. The ends lost 3 bases at V and 8 bases at J; junction bases unmatched: 3. Germline CDR1 and CDR2: LGHDT and YNNKEL (reference sequence). This chain's CDR3 is CASSQTGSEAFF. CDR3 bases: TGTGCCAGCAGCCAGACAGGGAGCGAAGCTTTCTTT.

The gene calls are TRBV11-2 and TRBJ2-3, with TRBD2 matching over 7 bases. The V gene end was trimmed by 3 bases and the J gene end by 2 bases; junction bases not matched to a gene: 5. Looked up from germline, CDR1 is SGHAT and CDR2 is FQNNGV. The CDR3 length is 15 residues. CDR3 loop: CASSFGTTFTDTQYF. CDR3 bases: TGTGCCAGCAGCTTCGGGACTACCTTCACAGATACGCAGTATTTT.